The 5 T cell receptor beta chains below were found in one sample sequenced in a study of CD8+ T cells in alopecia areata. Following extraction, RNA underwent reverse transcription to cDNA, which served as the sequencing template. The method was immunoSEQ multiplex PCR; TCRdb's version includes in-frame clones alone and lacks a portion of them. This sample yields roughly 220,000 clones, of which approximately 72% are seen a single time; over 1% belongs to the top ten. Treatment denoted: oral pan-JAK inhibitor, 5-10 mg twice daily. This specimen was CD4+ T cells sorted from blood, taken around week 44, from a patient treated with tofacitinib. These receptors were obtained from a human donor with alopecia areata.

The chain has TRBV4-2 and TRBJ1-1, with D possibly TRBD1 on 5 matching bases. CDR1 is LGHNA, CDR2 YNFKEQ, per germline. The CDR3 covers 16 residues. Trimming stripped 0 bases from V and 6 bases from J, with 17 bases between. The CDR3 bases are TGTGCCAGCAGCCAAGAAGTAGGCGACTGGGGGTCTGAAGCTTTCTTT. Its protein product is CASSQEVGDWGSEAFF.

This clone was detected only a few times. The chain links TRBV29-1 to TRBJ2-1; D call uncertain. Trimming left V 3 bases short and J 4 bases short, with 7 bases between. Germline loops: CDR1 SQVTM, CDR2 ANQGSEA. CDR3 size: 12 residues. The CDR3 DNA is TGCAGCGTTGAGACGCGGTACAATGAGCAGTTCTTC. It yields the protein CSVETRYNEQFF.

The chain combines TRBV27 with TRBJ2-6, with D hard to call. There are 14 residues in the CDR3. Between the trimmed V and J ends, which lost 5 bases and 2 bases, there was a span of 7 bases. Germline V CDR1 and CDR2: MNHEY, SMNVEV (reference sequence). The chain's CDR3 is CASSTYAGANVLTF. In DNA form, the CDR3 reads TGTGCCAGCAGTACCTATGCTGGGGCCAACGTCCTGACTTTC.

The V gene is TRBV27, the J gene TRBJ1-2; D uncertain. The V end lost 5 bases, the J end lost 8 bases, and 12 bases lay between the germline ends. CDR1 MNHEY and CDR2 SMNVEV come from the germline V gene (reference sequence). This CDR3 spans 12 amino acids. The CDR3 DNA is TGTGCCAGCAGTCCGACTTTGGGAGGCTACACCTTC. Its protein product is CASSPTLGGYTF.

Comments on this clone: Sequence at one end of the junction differs from germline and may be a read error. V and J are TRBV4-3 and TRBJ1-6; D uncertain. Germline V lookup: CDR1 LGHNA, CDR2 YSLEER. The CDR3 consists of 14 residues. CDR3 in DNA: TGCGCCAGCAGTCAAGAACCGGGCCTCAATCCCCTCCACTTT. It encodes CASSQEPGLNPLHF.